This TCR beta chain was identified in a study of monozygotic twins with inflammatory bowel disease. General study results and limits: The analysis yielded no support for one strong signal or clonotype associated with IBD. Repertoire similarity was not found to differ between concordant and discordant twins, possibly from limited power. In the analysis, different T cell subtypes could not be told apart.

The germline V gene encodes CDR1 DFQATT and CDR2 SNEGSKA (reference sequence). This CDR3 spans 13 amino acids. About this clonotype: Its antigen is not known.

UMIs that had a 6-nucleotide sample barcode were put in using template switching. TCRdb reprocessed the 5' RACE reads, keeping one entry per CDR3 protein, no DNA. This sample contains around 97,000 distinct CDR3 sequences. V gene TRBV20-1 combines with J gene TRBJ1-2. This TCR derives from a human donor with ulcerative colitis or Crohn's disease, or a healthy co-twin of an affected twin (not recorded which). The sequencing sample was made of blood. The CDR3 is CSPQPRENYGYTF.